Detailed here is one T cell receptor beta chain. What it binds is not known. UMIs and sample barcodes were carried by the TCR alpha and TCR beta cDNA libraries that 5'RACE produced using constant-segment primers. Using its own MiXCR run on the 5' RACE reads, TCRdb lists one record per CDR3 protein. This sample carries hundreds of thousands of distinct CDR3 sequences, roughly 24% of them seen once, and the ten largest clones take roughly 8.9%. These data originate in a study of T-cell memory formation after mild COVID-19. Overall study: TCR clusters largely stayed donor specific.

This CDR3 is built from 11 residues. Trimming took off 6 bases at V and 11 bases at J, with 14 bases between the two ends. Germline assignment: CDR1 SGHKS and CDR2 YYEKEE (reference sequence). Study-wide results and caveats: Cross-reactive memory appears to have joined, as suggested by some responding clones showing up in pre-infection memory. From day 15 to 85, contracting clones were balanced between CD4 and CD8, whereas later expanders leaned toward CD4+.

The J gene is TRBJ1-1, the V gene TRBV5-5, with D uncertain. The TCR was taken from an adult woman who had mild COVID-19 (a few samples of this study predate the infection). Cell type and time point are not known. Sequencing input: PBMCs or a T cell subset sorted from them (not recorded which). The CDR3 DNA sequence: TGTGCCAGCACCGCATCCGGGGAGGCTTTCTTT. Its protein is CASTASGEAFF.